The clone carrying this TCR beta chain has ten or more counts. Its antigen remains unknown. Patients were excluded because of uncontrolled infection, other autoimmune disease, pregnancy or lactation. This specimen belongs to a study of T cells in Graves' hyperthyroidism and ophthalmopathy. The CDR3 sequence is 16 residues long. Trimming removed 5 bases from V and 0 bases from J, with 13 bases in between. The V gene's germline CDR1 is SGHDN and CDR2 FVKESK. General study results and limits: The model forecast ophthalmopathy, anticipating it by a median around 6.9 months before onset. Also found in blood were most expanded thyroid clonotypes above 0.001. Separating ophthalmopathy from stable hyperthyroidism was achieved by a 13 V-J model.

What was amplified from RNA transcripts were TCR beta CDR3 regions. HTBI primers were employed in a first-round RT-PCR of the TCR CDR3. MiXCR, run by TCRdb on the multiplex PCR reads, gives a single entry per CDR3 protein. This table holds 650,000 to 800,000 distinct CDR3 sequences, 45% found once. V and J are TRBV14 and TRBJ1-4, with D maybe TRBD1 (5 bases). The source material was peripheral blood or thyroid tissue (not recorded which). The receptor was isolated from an adult man with Graves' disease, either hyperthyroidism or ophthalmopathy (not recorded which). CDR3 loop: CASSAGTVATNEKLFF. CDR3 DNA sequence: TGTGCCAGCAGCGCCGGGACGGTCGCAACTAATGAAAAACTGTTTTTT.